This TCR beta chain was recovered during a study of T-cell memory formation after mild COVID-19. Study-wide context: TCR clusters were largely donor specific.

After 5'RACE with constant-segment primers, TCR alpha and TCR beta cDNA libraries carrying sample barcodes and UMIs were obtained. TCRdb analysed the 5' RACE reads with MiXCR anew, one entry per CDR3 protein. Found here are hundreds of thousands of distinct CDR3 sequences, roughly an eighth of them singletons; the top ten hold about 20%. Study-wide findings and caveats: Contracting CD4+ clones were located mainly in CM and EM, and CD8+ clones in EMRA.

The germline CDR1 and CDR2 sequences are MNHEY and SVGAGI. V lost 0 bases and J 4 bases, leaving 9 bases between the germline ends. This CDR3 is 14 amino acids long. As regards this clonotype: Its target is not known.

The receptor was derived from a man between 18 and 35 years old who had mild COVID-19 (a few samples of this study predate the infection). Cell type and time point are not known. Sequenced: PBMCs or a T cell subset sorted from them (not recorded which). The rearrangement uses TRBV6-5 and TRBJ1-1; no definite D call. CDR3 DNA sequence: TGTGCCAGCAGTTACTCTCGGGCCAGCACTGAAGCTTTCTTT. Amino acids: CASSYSRASTEAFF.